This T cell receptor beta chain was profiled in a study of spatial heterogeneity in lung cancer. Study-level background: In the raw reads, each unique TCR and UMI combination was present more than ten times on average. Study-level points and caveats: Detection of ubiquitous tumor TCRs in blood was higher at resection than follow-up.

This CDR3 region has 17 residues. Per germline, CDR1 SGHVS and CDR2 FQNEAQ. The trim removed 5 bases at V and 4 bases at J, leaving 14 bases unmatched. Time point noted: sample taken at primary tumor resection. Sequencing was performed on whole RNA extracted from tumor and nontumor lung tissue, or from frozen PBMC, and the material was left unsorted. The approximately 67 donors had untreated early-stage non-small cell lung cancer. To note about this clonotype: Its target is not known. The size of this beta chain means little, since it is a stray read in a library made for alpha chains.

Carried by each TCR cDNA molecule was a unique molecular identifier. MiXCR, run by TCRdb on the 5' RACE reads, gives a single entry per CDR3 protein. This table has some 7,000 distinct CDR3 sequences, roughly 7% appearing once. The chain carries TRBV7-8 and TRBJ2-3, with 8 bases that match TRBD2. The source was PBMCs, collected at surgery. The source is a male donor with early-stage non-small cell lung cancer. CDR3 nucleotide sequence: TGTGCCAGCAGCCGTCCCCCCGGGGGGGGATTGTCAGATACGCAGTATTTT. This translates into CASSRPPGGGLSDTQYF.